This record covers a single T cell receptor (beta chain). Its antigen is still unknown. Base qualities are not provided; no much larger clone lies one nucleotide away. The identical CDR3 is also encoded by other nucleotide sequences in the sample. Each collaborating institution followed its own protocols to collect whole blood in K2EDTA tubes. For TCRbeta analysis, collaborators shipped samples as frozen whole blood, isolated PBMCs, or DNA extracted from either of those sample types. This specimen belongs to a study of blood T cell repertoires in COVID-19 (TCRdb year 2020). Study-wide context: Samples from collaborators originated in the United States, Italy and Spain and spanned both the acute and convalescent phases of COVID-19. The dataset comprised deeply sampled blood TCRbeta repertoires from subjects exposed to, actively infected with, or recovered from COVID-19. The material from the prospective study consisted of cDNA or gDNA derived from T cells, B-cell-depleted T cells, or PBMCs. The repertoires were released in a freely available public database intended as a resource for research on the immune response to SARS-CoV-2. Where available, HLA class I and class II types were taken from metadata supplied by the sample provider and were not determined by assay-based typing. Samples were obtained from the ongoing ImmuneRACE study (first 160 participants) and from some 1,300 subjects provided by 6 global collaborators. A de-identified subject ID, COVID-19 status, age in years and sex were almost always included in the sample metadata. What the work shows at the level of the full study, not this receptor alone: Clinical and demographic metadata were provided uncurated, with the amount varying by source and participant.

TCRbeta CDR3 regions were amplified from genomic DNA using the immunoSEQ Assay, a bias-controlled multiplex PCR. Under the source paper's analysis protocol: The number of nucleated cells in each sample was estimated from the amplification of reference gene primers within the assay. Sequence reads were collapsed and filtered to measure the absolute abundance of every unique TCRbeta CDR3 rearrangement. For each sample, productive Simpson clonality was calculated by taking the square root of Simpson's diversity index across productive rearrangements. TCRdb provides this immuneACCESS table in a form limited to in-frame rearrangements. Some clones are lacking; in checked studies, under half of them reflect an unresolved V gene, and why the rest are absent is not known. V and J calls plus clone size are reproduced from that table; the DNA served to infer D and trimming. A total of under 250,000 clones appear in this sample, about 83% of them only once. Roughly 2.5% of the sample rests with the top ten.

The germline V gene sets CDR1 to SGHRS and CDR2 to YFSETQ. V is shortened by 0 bases, J by 0 bases, and the region joining them spans 9 bases. The CDR3, cysteine through phenylalanine, is 15 amino acids long. Kept here is only the CDR3 DNA, which spans 45 bases and is read in frame from base 1. Sequencing was done on a sample of peripheral blood. The chain links TRBV5-1 with TRBJ1-1, with no D gene named confidently. The TCR comes from a woman aged 40 to 55 with active or convalescent COVID-19. In nucleotides, the sequence is TGCGCCAGCAGCTTGGAGCCGGGTCTGAACACTGAAGCTTTCTTT. This sequence encodes CASSLEPGLNTEAFF. Extended through the reference TRBV5-1 and TRBJ1-1 proteins, this CDR3 yields the full variable domain: KAGVTQTPRYLIKTRGQQVTLSCSPISGHRSVSWYQQTPGQGLQFLFEYFSETQRNKGNFPGRFSGRQFSNSRSEMNVSTLELGDSALYLCASSLEPGLNTEAFFGQGTRLTVV.